This T cell receptor beta chain was profiled in a study of regulatory T cells in long-lasting Graves disease. Arm-PCR with iRepertoire HTBI primers amplified the CDR3 regions for these TCR beta libraries. TCRdb analysed the multiplex PCR reads with MiXCR anew, one entry per CDR3 protein. The data show 360,000 or so distinct CDR3 sequences, about a sixth seen once. This clonotype occurred many times. Time point defined: newly diagnosed GD, antithyroid drugs for less than 3 months. Making the TCR library involved RNA that had been extracted from PBMCs. The germline V gene encodes CDR1 DFQATT and CDR2 SNEGSKA (reference sequence). The CDR3 runs 15 residues. The V end was cut by 4 bases, the J end by 1 base, with 15 bases between. Separately, the same data were catalogued under a study of T cells in Graves' hyperthyroidism and ophthalmopathy.

This receptor was obtained from a man aged 40-49 years with Graves disease. The chain recombines TRBV20-1 with TRBJ2-3; D not resolved. This sample comprised peripheral blood mononuclear cells (PBMCs), obtained at new diagnosis, from a patient treated with antithyroid drugs. The CDR3: CSATGPWFGTDTQYF. Written as DNA, the CDR3 is TGCAGTGCTACTGGACCCTGGTTTGGCACAGATACGCAGTATTTT.